This TCR beta chain was observed in a study of shared clonotypes between healthy human individuals. Findings and limits, study-wide: Four donors shared approximately 5% of their naive CD4 clonotypes.

Turning to this clone: What it recognizes is unknown.

Researchers ran the assay at a deep level. Genomic DNA belonging to each subset was distributed in equal measure over several immunoSEQ plates. The method was immunoSEQ multiplex PCR; TCRdb's version includes in-frame clones alone and lacks a portion of them. Of under 200,000 clones in the sample, approximately 92% were seen once. Sequencing input: naive CD4+ T cells sorted from blood. Subset in this sample: CD45RA+ positively selected. This receptor was identified in a woman aged 25-40 years in good health.

The CDR3 nucleotides read TGTGCCAGCAGTGAAGTACGACTAGCGGGAGAACTGGTTACGCAGTATTTT. Translating it yields CASSEVRLAGELVTQYF. The V call is TRBV6-1, the J call TRBJ2-3; TRBD2 matches at 12 bases. CDR1 is MNHNS, CDR2 SASEGT, per germline. Trimming at V came to 1 base and at J to 8 bases, leaving 10 bases not matched to a gene. The CDR3 consists of 17 residues.